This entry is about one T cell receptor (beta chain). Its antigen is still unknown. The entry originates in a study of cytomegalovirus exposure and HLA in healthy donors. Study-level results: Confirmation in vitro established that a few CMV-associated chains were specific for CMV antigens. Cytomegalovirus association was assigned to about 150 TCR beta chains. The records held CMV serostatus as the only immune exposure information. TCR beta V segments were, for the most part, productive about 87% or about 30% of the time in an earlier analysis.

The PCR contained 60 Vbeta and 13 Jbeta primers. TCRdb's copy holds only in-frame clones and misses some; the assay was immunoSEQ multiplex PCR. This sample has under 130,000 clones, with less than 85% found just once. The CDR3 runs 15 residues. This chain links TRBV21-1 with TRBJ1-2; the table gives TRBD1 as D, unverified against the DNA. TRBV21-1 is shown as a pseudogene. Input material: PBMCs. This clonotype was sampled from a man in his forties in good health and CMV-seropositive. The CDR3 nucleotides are TGTGCCAGCAGCAAAGCCTTGACAGGGGGGTATGGCTACACCTTC. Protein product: CASSKALTGGYGYTF.